This T cell receptor (beta chain) was recorded in a study of control samples from healthy donors and cancer patients. CDR3 length: 16 amino acids. Germline CDR1 is MNHEY and CDR2 is SVGEGT. V gave up 5 bases and J gave up 7 bases; unmatched junction bases: 10. Libraries were prepared by immunoSEQ multiplex PCR; TCRdb keeps only in-frame clonotypes and omits some of them. This repertoire shows just over 80,000 clones, 94% found once; its top ten account for 4.8%. The receptor comes from a woman between 18 and 29 years old in good health. The chain uses TRBV6-2 or TRBV6-3 and TRBJ2-3; 12 positions agree with TRBD2. The sequenced sample consisted of blood. The CDR3 DNA reads as TGTGCCAGCAGTAATGGACTAGCGGGAACTAGTTATACGCAGTATTTT. This gives the protein CASSNGLAGTSYTQYF.